This TCR beta chain was sequenced during a study of post-analysis software for immune sequencing data. V was trimmed by 0 bases and J by 9 bases, leaving 7 bases between them. The CDR3 covers 12 residues. Germline-derived CDR1 and CDR2 are SGHRS and YFSETQ. Unique molecular identifiers had been added to the TCR beta cDNA libraries. Via MiXCR, TCRdb re-called the PCR reads, giving one row per CDR3 protein. The profile shows almost 700,000 distinct CDR3 sequences, roughly three fifths of them singletons. This clonotype came up many times. No antigen is known for it. Findings and limits, study-wide: Samples prepared in the same batch strongly co-clustered by F measure. Significantly lower normalized Chao1 diversity was found in patients with multiple sclerosis relative to controls. Relative to controls, patients had five TRBV segments at higher frequency, with TRBV5-6, TRBV5-1 and TRBV20-1 among these.

The chain joins TRBV5-1 to TRBJ2-1; TRBD2 might be the D (5 bases). This TCR derives from a girl aged 2 to 10 with multiple sclerosis. Specimen: blood. The CDR3 sequence is CASSLEEAEQFF. The CDR3 nucleotides read TGCGCCAGCAGCTTGGAGGAGGCTGAGCAGTTCTTC.